The source of this T cell receptor beta chain is a study of T cell clonotyping in hematopoietic cell transplantation. This CDR3 has 11 amino acids. Germline CDR1 and CDR2: SNHLY and FYNNEI. Trimming removed 8 bases from V and 2 bases from J, with 6 bases in between. Regarding this clone: The antigen is unknown.

General study results and limits: Cells were unsorted, so CD4 and CD8 contributions were not separated. Recipient TCR diversity dropped after transplant; expanded clonotypes rose from day 30 to 180.

Sequencing used immunoSEQ multiplex PCR; TCRdb keeps in-frame clones, though not all of them. Altogether about 69,000 clones are present, approximately 94% being singletons, with the ten largest covering roughly 1.7%. Sequenced: peripheral blood mononuclear cells. V usage is TRBV2 and J usage is TRBJ2-5, with D unresolved. The receptor comes from a man aged 45 to 65 in good health. Some clones in this sample may be carry-over from other donors' samples. CDR3 loop: CASWAQETQYF. The DNA for the CDR3 is TGTGCCAGCTGGGCACAAGAGACCCAGTACTTC.